This T cell receptor (beta chain) was sequenced during a study of PD-L1 blockade in urothelial cancer. For the study at large: Male patients with bladder-origin urothelial cancer numbered about nine tenths of the roughly 29. Analysis of blood occurred 3 weeks (second dose) and 6 weeks after treatment start.

Sequenced by immunoSEQ multiplex PCR; TCRdb stores in-frame clones only, minus some. Of roughly 51,000 clones in the sample, more than 65% were seen once. As to this clone: No antigen is known for it.

Time point: pretreatment peripheral blood. Findings and limits, study-wide: Durable-benefit cases showed more tumor-associated blood clone expansion at 3 weeks.

The CDR3 has 18 residues. The J segment lost 9 bases and the V segment lost 5 bases, leaving 21 bases of the junction unmatched. Germline CDR1 and CDR2: KGHSH and LQKENI. The sequence was obtained from a man in his 70s with urothelial cancer. The V gene is TRBV18, the J gene TRBJ1-3; TRBD1 aligns across 8 bases. The sample consisted of PBMCs, taken around atezolizumab (anti-PD-L1) treatment. Written as DNA, the CDR3 is TGTGCCAGCTCATCCGGACAGGGTAGAGGTGGTGTACAGTCCACCATATATTTT. This gives the protein CASSSGQGRGGVQSTIYF.